Below, 30 T cell receptor beta chains from the same sample are listed, as sequenced in a study of cytomegalovirus exposure and HLA in healthy donors listed by TCRdb under 2017. Libraries were prepared through the immunoSEQ multiplex PCR assay. The multiplex PCR relied on a mix of 60 forward primers for TCR Vbeta segments and 13 reverse primers for TCR Jbeta segments. Here the immuneACCESS table is served through TCRdb, limited to in-frame sequences with V and J called. Missing clones are a known gap in these copies; in checked studies unresolved V genes cover under half, and the rest lacks a known reason. The sample has approximately 110,000 clones on record, roughly 77% of them singletons. The ten top clones hold approximately 1.1% of the sample. Sequenced sample: PBMCs. Every receptor here comes from a woman aged 25 to 45 in good health and CMV-seronegative.

This clone has only a few counts. The chain combines TRBV10-1 with TRBJ2-5; a weak D match, TRBD1 (8 bases). The CDR3 contains 16 residues. CDR1 is WNHNN and CDR2 is SYGVQD in the germline V gene (reference sequence). V was cut by 1 base and J by 6 bases, with 18 bases left in between. The CDR3 reads CASSECTGGGVKTQYF. CDR3 sequence (DNA): TGCGCCAGCAGTGAGTGCACAGGGGGAGGGGTGAAGACCCAGTACTTC.

The rearrangement joins TRBV9 to TRBJ2-3; TRBD2 agrees at 9 bases. V was clipped by 2 bases and J by 5 bases; unmatched bases: 3. Germline-derived CDR1 and CDR2 are SGDLS and YYNGEE. CDR3 size: 14 residues. The CDR3 loop reads CASSVGGGGDTQYF. CDR3 sequence (DNA): TGTGCCAGCAGCGTGGGCGGGGGGGGAGATACGCAGTATTTT.

V is TRBV19 and J is TRBJ2-1; TRBD2 is a possible D gene (6 bases). Looked up from germline, CDR1 is LNHDA and CDR2 is SQIVND (reference sequence). This CDR3 spans 15 amino acids. The V and J ends lost 7 bases and 7 bases respectively, with 20 bases between them. As DNA, the CDR3 is TGTGCCAGTAACTTGGGGGGTGCTGGGAATAATGAGCAGTTCTTC. Protein product: CASNLGGAGNNEQFF.

CDR3: CSVDRGREPYEQYF. The CDR3 DNA sequence: TGCAGCGTTGATCGAGGCAGGGAACCCTACGAGCAGTACTTC. V and J are TRBV29-1 and TRBJ2-7; tentative D call: TRBD1 (5 bases). The CDR3 length is 14 residues. Germline loops: CDR1 SQVTM, CDR2 ANQGSEA. Trimming took 3 bases from V and 2 from J, leaving 14 bases between them.

This chain links TRBV6-1 with TRBJ2-3, with a tentative D call TRBD1 (6 bases). CDR1 and CDR2 from the germline V gene are MNHNS and SASEGT. Trimming shortened V by 6 bases and J by 2 bases, and 12 bases separated the two germline ends. This CDR3 region has 14 residues. CDR3 sequence reads: CASRPGQDTDTQYF. CDR3 nucleotide sequence: TGTGCCAGCAGGCCGGGACAAGACACAGATACGCAGTATTTT.

This chain joins TRBV7-3 and TRBJ2-3, with no clear D. The CDR3 loop spans 13 amino acids. V was cut by 1 base and J by 6 bases, with 8 bases left in between. Looked up from germline, CDR1 is SGHTA and CDR2 is FQGTGA. CDR3 DNA sequence: TGTGCCAGCAGCTTAATGCTCGGGGATACGCAGTATTTT. As protein: CASSLMLGDTQYF.

The rearrangement joins TRBV15 to TRBJ2-5, with 8 bases that match TRBD2. Germline V CDR1 and CDR2: LNHNV, YYDKDF (reference sequence). The CDR3 is made up of 17 amino acids. The J segment lost 1 base and the V segment lost 0 bases, leaving 7 bases of the junction unmatched. CDR3 region: CATSREVAGSAQETQYF. In DNA, the CDR3 is TGTGCCACCAGCAGAGAAGTAGCGGGATCTGCCCAAGAGACCCAGTACTTC.

V gene TRBV9 combines with J gene TRBJ2-3; D possibly corresponds to TRBD2 (6 bases). The CDR3 spans 13 residues. The germline V gene has CDR1 SGDLS and CDR2 YYNGEE. V was trimmed by 3 bases and J by 2 bases, leaving 7 bases between them. This CDR3 reads CASSAGATDTQYF. For the CDR3, the DNA is TGTGCCAGCAGCGCGGGAGCCACAGATACGCAGTATTTT.

This sequence joins TRBV4-3 and TRBJ2-1, with 11 nucleotides matching TRBD2. With V trimmed by 2 bases and J by 5 bases, 5 bases remained unmatched. Germline CDR1 is LGHNA and CDR2 is YSLEER. This CDR3 is built from 16 residues. The CDR3 DNA is TGCGCCAGCAGCCAAACCACTAGCGGGGGAGACAATGAGCAGTTCTTC. Protein: CASSQTTSGGDNEQFF.

This chain joins TRBV19 and TRBJ1-2; TRBD1 might be the D (6 bases). The germline gives CDR1 LNHDA, CDR2 SQIVND (reference sequence). Trimming took 7 bases from V and 2 from J, leaving 20 bases between them. This CDR3 comprises 16 residues. The CDR3: CASTPPGRTENYGYTF. DNA of the CDR3: TGTGCCAGTACCCCACCCGGTAGGACAGAGAACTATGGCTACACCTTC.

J is TRBJ2-3 and V is TRBV7-3; 12 nucleotides align to TRBD2. V was pared by 5 bases and J by 4 bases, with 4 bases of the junction left unmatched. The length of the CDR3 is 15 residues. The germline gives CDR1 SGHTA, CDR2 FQGTGA. CDR3 protein: CASSPTSGRADTQYF. The CDR3 region has the DNA TGTGCCAGCAGCCCGACTAGCGGGAGAGCAGATACGCAGTATTTT.

The chain is built from TRBV10-2 and TRBJ1-5; no definite D call. The germline V and J ends were trimmed by 5 bases and 3 bases, with 11 bases remaining between them. The CDR3 covers 14 residues. CDR1 is WSHSY and CDR2 is SAAADI in the germline V gene. The DNA of the CDR3 is TGCGCCAGCAGTCCTCCCTCGTACAATCAGCCCCAGCATTTT. It is translated as CASSPPSYNQPQHF.

This clone occurred once. V gene TRBV4-1 combines with J gene TRBJ2-1, with 9 positions matching TRBD2. Trimming cost V 3 bases and J 2 bases; bases outside gene matches: 8. Germline CDR1 MGHRA, CDR2 YSYEKL. This CDR3 has 17 amino acids. The CDR3 DNA is TGCGCCAGCAGCCACCACCAGGGCGGGAGGGCCTACAATGAGCAGTTCTTC. As protein: CASSHHQGGRAYNEQFF.

The rearrangement links TRBV5-6 to TRBJ2-1; possibly TRBD2 for D (7 bases). Germline V CDR1 and CDR2: SGHDT, YYEEEE. V was clipped by 0 bases and J by 7 bases, with 14 bases between them. The CDR3 runs to 15 residues. Here the CDR3 reads CASSLAGGPTNEQFF. The CDR3 DNA sequence: TGTGCCAGCAGCTTGGCCGGGGGGCCCACTAATGAGCAGTTCTTC.

The V call is TRBV29-1, the J call TRBJ2-7, with a weak D call TRBD1 (6 bases). V was pared by 4 bases and J by 5 bases, with 18 bases between. Germline V gene data show CDR1 as SQVTM and CDR2 as ANQGSEA. The CDR3 covers 14 residues. Here the CDR3 reads CSVGPRGASNEQYF. The CDR3 nucleotides read TGCAGCGTTGGCCCCAGGGGCGCTTCCAACGAGCAGTACTTC.

The rearrangement links TRBV5-1 to TRBJ2-1, with D perhaps TRBD2 (6 bases). The CDR3 is 15 amino acids. Germline V gene data show CDR1 as SGHRS and CDR2 as YFSETQ. V lost 0 bases to trimming and J lost 4 bases, with 11 bases between them. The CDR3 DNA follows: TGCGCCAGCAGCTTGGGTGGCGGGGATTACAATGAGCAGTTCTTC. Translating it yields CASSLGGGDYNEQFF.

The chain joins TRBV25-1 to TRBJ1-1; D gene uncertain. The CDR3 has 14 amino acids. Germline-derived CDR1 and CDR2 are MGHDK and SYGVNS. The ends were cut back, 5 bases at V and 5 bases at J, with 15 bases in the middle. The chain's CDR3 is CASSPPTWRTEAFF. CDR3 nucleotides: TGTGCCAGCAGTCCTCCAACCTGGAGGACTGAAGCTTTCTTT. Full variable domain (remainder filled in from reference TRBV25-1 and TRBJ1-1): EADIYQTPRYLVIGTGKKITLECSQTMGHDKMYWYQQDPGMELHLIHYSYGVNSTEKGDLSSESTVSRIRTEHFPLTLESARPSHTSQYLCASSPPTWRTEAFFGQGTRLTVV.

The chain's CDR3 is CASSLSTNPTGELFF. The CDR3 coding sequence is TGTGCCAGCAGCCTTTCGACAAATCCCACCGGGGAGCTGTTTTTT. V gene TRBV7-3 combines with J gene TRBJ2-2; D unresolved. V was clipped by 5 bases and J by 4 bases, with 14 bases between them. Germline V gene lookup returns CDR1 SGHTA and CDR2 FQGTGA. CDR3 size: 15 residues.

The chain links TRBV6-6 to TRBJ1-5; D call uncertain. Germline-derived CDR1 and CDR2 are MNHNY and SVGAGI (reference sequence). Trimming cost V 6 bases and J 5 bases, with 11 bases left between them. This CDR3 contains 13 residues. The CDR3 is CASRHREDQPQHF. The CDR3 nucleotides read TGTGCCAGCAGGCACCGGGAGGATCAGCCCCAGCATTTT.

This clone was seen a handful of times. The genes are TRBV6-5 and TRBJ1-1, with D tentatively TRBD1 (6 bases). Germline V gene data show CDR1 as MNHEY and CDR2 as SVGAGI. The CDR3 runs to 16 residues. V was clipped by 2 bases and J by 5 bases, with 18 bases between them. CDR3 protein: CASSYKQGVVFTEAFF. CDR3 coding DNA: TGTGCCAGCAGTTACAAACAGGGAGTAGTCTTTACTGAAGCTTTCTTT.

The chain uses TRBV6-1 and TRBJ1-1; 7 nucleotides agree with TRBD1. The CDR3 sequence is 13 residues long. Germline values: CDR1 MNHNS, CDR2 SASEGT. J gave up 11 bases and V 6 bases, and 12 bases lay outside the gene matches. The CDR3 bases are TGTGCCAGCAGCCCCGCGGGACAGAGGGGGGCTTTCTTT. Amino acids: CASSPAGQRGAFF.

The J gene is TRBJ2-7, the V gene TRBV30, with 7 bases lining up with TRBD1. Unmatched junction bases numbered 5, after V lost 5 bases and J lost 1 base. Germline V gene data show CDR1 as GTSNPN and CDR2 as SVGIG (reference sequence). The CDR3 is made up of 13 amino acids. The CDR3 nucleotides read TGTGCCTGGGCCGGGACAGTGTCCTACGAGCAGTACTTC. This codes for CAWAGTVSYEQYF.

This chain uses TRBV19 with TRBJ1-3, with D possibly being TRBD1 (6 bases). The length of the CDR3 is 13 residues. The germline V gene encodes CDR1 LNHDA and CDR2 SQIVND (reference sequence). V lost 5 bases and J lost 2, with 7 bases in between. The chain's CDR3 is CASSQGPGNTIYF. The CDR3 DNA is TGTGCCAGTAGTCAGGGGCCTGGAAACACCATATATTTT.

CDR3 sequence reads: CASSKGQGNTEAFF. In DNA form, the CDR3 reads TGTGCCAGCAGTAAGGGACAGGGGAACACTGAAGCTTTCTTT. The rearrangement joins TRBV2 to TRBJ1-1; 9 nucleotides align to TRBD1. CDR1 and CDR2 (germline): SNHLY, FYNNEI. The CDR3 totals 14 residues. V lost 5 bases and J lost 1; bases outside the gene matches: 2.

This chain connects TRBV12-5 to TRBJ2-3; D is possibly TRBD2 (5 bases). The V and J ends lost 2 bases and 5 bases respectively, with 14 bases between them. This CDR3 spans 15 amino acids. Germline CDR1 is LGHNT and CDR2 is FRNRAP. The CDR3 loop is CASGLPQLVQDTQYF. The DNA of the CDR3 is TGTGCTAGTGGTTTGCCCCAACTAGTCCAAGATACGCAGTATTTT.

The chain combines TRBV4-1 with TRBJ1-5; D not resolved. This CDR3 comprises 18 residues. Looked up from germline, CDR1 is MGHRA and CDR2 is YSYEKL. Trimming shortened V by 2 bases and J by 0 bases, and 17 bases separated the two germline ends. The CDR3 DNA follows: TGCGCCAGCAGCCAAATAGCAGACCCTTATTATAGCAATCAGCCCCAGCATTTT. It encodes CASSQIADPYYSNQPQHF.

This clone showed up just once. This chain links TRBV27 with TRBJ1-1; D gene uncertain. The CDR3 length is 15 residues. V gave up 5 bases and J gave up 0 bases, with 13 bases separating them. Per the germline V gene, CDR1 is MNHEY and CDR2 is SMNVEV (reference sequence). For the CDR3, the DNA is TGTGCCAGCAGTCGCGGTTCTGTGGTGAACACTGAAGCTTTCTTT. It is translated as CASSRGSVVNTEAFF.

CDR3 protein: CASSVGSSGAPGETQYF. The CDR3 DNA reads as TGTGCCAGCAGCGTAGGGAGTAGCGGGGCCCCGGGGGAGACCCAGTACTTC. This chain connects TRBV9 to TRBJ2-5; 8 bases align to TRBD2. This CDR3 spans 17 amino acids. In germline, CDR1 is SGDLS, CDR2 YYNGEE. V dropped 0 bases and J dropped 5; count of bases not matched to a gene: 12.

The chain recombines TRBV4-3 with TRBJ2-1, with 7 bases aligning to TRBD2. CDR3 length: 16 amino acids. In germline, CDR1 is LGHNA, CDR2 YSLEER. V lost 0 bases to trimming and J lost 3 bases; unmatched junction nucleotides: 5. The CDR3 loop reads CASSQDIRGGYNEQFF. CDR3 bases: TGCGCCAGCAGCCAAGATATCCGCGGGGGCTACAATGAGCAGTTCTTC.

The V and J genes are TRBV2 and TRBJ1-2, with D hard to call. The V and J ends lost 4 bases and 1 base respectively, with 10 bases between them. The CDR3 is made up of 14 amino acids. Per germline, CDR1 SNHLY and CDR2 FYNNEI. CDR3 region: CASSVYSLNYGYTF. Here the CDR3 DNA reads TGTGCCAGCAGTGTTTACAGTCTTAACTATGGCTACACCTTC.